These 17 T cell receptor beta chains originate from one sample sequenced in a study of early T cells in non-severe SARS-CoV-2 infection. One entry per CDR3 protein, called by TCRdb with MiXCR from the 5' RACE reads. The sample consists of tens of thousands of distinct CDR3 sequences, roughly 12% of them appearing once. Sequencing was done on a sample of whole blood. Receptors were obtained from an adult who was a healthcare worker with PCR-confirmed SARS-CoV-2 infection or an uninfected control (not recorded which).

This clonotype was seen a handful of times. This sequence joins TRBV7-4 and TRBJ1-5, with TRBD1 matching 7 bases. The germline V gene has CDR1 SGHVT and CDR2 SQSDAQ. V lost 3 bases and J lost 7; bases outside the gene matches: 9. The CDR3 is 15 amino acids. CDR3 nucleotide sequence: TGTGCCAGCAGCTTTCTGGCAGGGGGTGGGCAGCCCCAGCATTTT. Translated: CASSFLAGGGQPQHF.

Ten or more counts support this clonotype. This chain connects TRBV29-1 to TRBJ2-7; D might be TRBD2 (5 bases). CDR3 length: 11 amino acids. Trimming left V 4 bases short and J 6 bases short, with 10 bases between. The V gene's germline CDR1 is SQVTM and CDR2 ANQGSEA. The CDR3: CSVVMGSEQYF. The CDR3 DNA is TGCAGCGTTGTAATGGGGAGCGAGCAGTACTTC.

This clonotype was recorded many times. The chain is built from TRBV5-4 and TRBJ1-2; TRBD1 matches at 9 bases. The V segment lost 3 bases and the J segment 2 bases; nucleotides outside the gene matches: 2. The CDR3 loop spans 14 amino acids. Germline lookup yields CDR1 SGHNT and CDR2 YYREEE (reference sequence). The CDR3 region has the DNA TGTGCCAGCAGCTCCGGGACAGGGAACTATGGCTACACCTTC. This translates into CASSSGTGNYGYTF.

This clonotype has at least ten counts. The V call is TRBV20-1, the J call TRBJ2-5; TRBD2 matches 11 bases. This CDR3 region has 12 residues. V was clipped by 4 bases and J by 5 bases; unmatched bases: 0. Per germline, CDR1 DFQATT and CDR2 SNEGSKA (reference sequence). CDR3 protein: CSATSGGETQYF. The CDR3 region has the DNA TGCAGTGCTACTAGCGGGGGGGAGACCCAGTACTTC.

This chain uses TRBV4-1 with TRBJ2-5; D is unclear. V dropped 0 bases and J dropped 1 base, with 18 bases sitting between them. The CDR3 length is 18 residues. The germline V gene has CDR1 MGHRA and CDR2 YSYEKL. This CDR3 reads CASSQESTVGQVQETQYF. The CDR3, as DNA: TGCGCCAGCAGCCAAGAAAGTACGGTAGGGCAGGTCCAAGAGACCCAGTACTTC.

The V call is TRBV9, the J call TRBJ2-1; TRBD2 agrees at 8 bases. V lost 7 bases and J lost 8; bases outside the gene matches: 14. The CDR3 is 15 amino acids. Germline assignment: CDR1 SGDLS and CDR2 YYNGEE. This chain's CDR3 is CASSWLAGGDDEQFF. CDR3 DNA: TGTGCCAGCTCGTGGCTAGCGGGTGGGGATGATGAGCAGTTCTTC.

The sample holds many counts of this clonotype. The chain has TRBV6-2 or TRBV6-3 and TRBJ2-1; D remains unclear. The germline gives CDR1 MNHEY, CDR2 SVGEGT. V was shortened by 0 bases and J by 11 bases, with 8 bases between the two germline ends. CDR3 size: 12 residues. DNA for the CDR3: TGTGCCAGCAGTTACTCGACGAGGCAGCAGTTCTTC. This gives the protein CASSYSTRQQFF.

This clonotype was found a few times. CDR3: CASRLENGYTF. CDR3 DNA: TGTGCAAGTCGCTTAGAGAATGGCTACACCTTC. This sequence joins TRBV12-2 and TRBJ1-2. TRBV12-2 counts as a pseudogene. The CDR3 covers 11 residues.

The chain recombines TRBV7-9 with TRBJ2-3, with D unresolved. V lost 7 bases to trimming and J lost 0 bases, with 14 bases between them. There are 15 residues in the CDR3. In germline, CDR1 is SEHNR, CDR2 FQNEAQ (reference sequence). CDR3 amino acids: CASNKDVSSTDTQYF. The CDR3, as DNA: TGTGCCAGCAACAAGGATGTGTCTAGCACAGATACGCAGTATTTT.

This clonotype was counted between two and nine times. The chain combines TRBV7-9 with TRBJ1-5, with 10 bases identical to TRBD1. Germline V lookup: CDR1 SEHNR, CDR2 FQNEAQ (reference sequence). The CDR3 totals 16 residues. Germline trimming cut 3 bases from V and 4 bases from J; bases unmatched to any gene: 6. The CDR3 nucleotides are TGTGCCAGCAGCTTCGGACAGGGGGTTCGGAATCAGCCCCAGCATTTT. It specifies CASSFGQGVRNQPQHF.

CDR3 nucleotide sequence: TGTGCCAGCAGCTTGGAATCTTGGCTAGCGGGGGGAGAGACCCAGTACTTC. It is translated as CASSLESWLAGGETQYF. The V call is TRBV5-5, the J call TRBJ2-5, with 11 nucleotides matching TRBD2. Unmatched junction bases numbered 8, after V lost 0 bases and J lost 4 bases. This CDR3 is 17 amino acids long. Germline-derived CDR1 and CDR2 are SGHKS and YYEKEE (reference sequence). The whole variable domain, remainder taken from reference TRBV5-5 and TRBJ2-5, is DAGVTQSPTHLIKTRGQQVTLRCSPISGHKSVSWYQQVLGQGPQFIFQYYEKEERGRGNFPDRFSARQFPNYSSELNVNALLLGDSALYLCASSLESWLAGGETQYFGPGTRLLVL.

V is TRBV5-4 and J is TRBJ2-7, with TRBD1 identical over 11 bases. The CDR3 totals 14 residues. The V and J ends lost 5 bases and 7 bases, in that order; junction bases with no gene match: 8. Germline-derived CDR1 and CDR2 are SGHNT and YYREEE (reference sequence). CDR3 amino acids: CASSNRDRGTEQYF. CDR3 sequence (DNA): TGTGCCAGCAGTAACCGGGACAGGGGGACGGAGCAGTACTTC.

This rearrangement joins TRBV2 to TRBJ1-5, with 7 bases lining up with TRBD1. This CDR3 has 15 amino acids. Germline assignment: CDR1 SNHLY and CDR2 FYNNEI. V was clipped by 2 bases and J by 5 bases; unmatched bases: 6. CDR3 nucleotide sequence: TGTGCCAGCAGTGAAAACGGAGGGGGCTATCAGCCCCAGCATTTT. The encoded protein is CASSENGGGYQPQHF.

This clonotype has more than one count but fewer than ten. The J gene is TRBJ1-2, the V gene TRBV20-1, with 7 positions matching TRBD1. There are 14 residues in the CDR3. Germline V gives CDR1 DFQATT, CDR2 SNEGSKA (reference sequence). V was clipped by 5 bases and J by 4 bases; unmatched bases: 10. The CDR3 reads CSAFDPGQLYGYTF. The CDR3 region has the DNA TGCAGTGCTTTCGACCCGGGACAGCTCTATGGCTACACCTTC.

This clonotype was observed a few times. The V gene is TRBV5-1, the J gene TRBJ2-7; 10 positions agree with TRBD1. The CDR3 covers 15 residues. Per germline, CDR1 SGHRS and CDR2 YFSETQ. Unmatched junction bases numbered 3, after V lost 0 bases and J lost 3 bases. The CDR3 bases are TGCGCCAGCAGCTTGGAGGGACAGGGGTTCTACGAGCAGTACTTC. It specifies CASSLEGQGFYEQYF.

This chain connects TRBV7-2 to TRBJ2-2, with 7 nucleotides matching TRBD2. The CDR3 extends over 14 amino acids. The V segment lost 6 bases and the J segment 5 bases; nucleotides outside the gene matches: 6. Germline V gene sequence: CDR1 SGHTA, CDR2 FQGNSA. The chain's CDR3 is CASRLRGGTGELFF. The CDR3 DNA sequence: TGTGCCAGCAGGTTAAGGGGAGGGACCGGGGAGCTGTTTTTT.

The chain carries TRBV4-3 and TRBJ2-2; no firm D call. Trimming removed 1 base at V and 1 base at J, with 4 bases between. There are 14 residues in the CDR3. Germline CDR1 LGHNA, CDR2 YSLEER. DNA for the CDR3: TGCGCCAGCAGCCAAGGTCAGAACACCGGGGAGCTGTTTTTT. This sequence encodes CASSQGQNTGELFF.